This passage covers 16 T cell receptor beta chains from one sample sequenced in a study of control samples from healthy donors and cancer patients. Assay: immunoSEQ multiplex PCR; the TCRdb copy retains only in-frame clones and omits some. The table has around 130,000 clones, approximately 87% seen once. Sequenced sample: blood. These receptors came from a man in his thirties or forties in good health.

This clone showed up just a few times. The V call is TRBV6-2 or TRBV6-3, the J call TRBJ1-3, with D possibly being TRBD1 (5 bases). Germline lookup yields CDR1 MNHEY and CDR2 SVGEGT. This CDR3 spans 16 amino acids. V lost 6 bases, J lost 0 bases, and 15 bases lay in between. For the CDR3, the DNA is TGTGCCAGCAGCCCTTCGGGACGGCCCTCTGGAAACACCATATATTTT. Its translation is CASSPSGRPSGNTIYF.

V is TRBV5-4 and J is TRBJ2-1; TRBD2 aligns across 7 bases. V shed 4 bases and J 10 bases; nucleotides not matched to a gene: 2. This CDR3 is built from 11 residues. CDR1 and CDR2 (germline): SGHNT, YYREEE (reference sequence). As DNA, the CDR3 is TGTGCCAGCAGCCGGGACTACGAGCAGTTCTTC. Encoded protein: CASSRDYEQFF. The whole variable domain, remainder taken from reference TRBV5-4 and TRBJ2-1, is ETGVTQSPTHLIKTRGQQVTLRCSSQSGHNTVSWYQQALGQGPQFIFQYYREEENGRGNFPPRFSGLQFPNYSSELNVNALELDDSALYLCASSRDYEQFFGPGTRLTVL.

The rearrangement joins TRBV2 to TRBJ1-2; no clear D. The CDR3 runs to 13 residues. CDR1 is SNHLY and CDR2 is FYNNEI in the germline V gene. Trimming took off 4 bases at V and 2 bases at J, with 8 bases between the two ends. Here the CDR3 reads CASSVGWNYGYTF. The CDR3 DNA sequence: TGTGCCAGCAGTGTGGGGTGGAACTATGGCTACACCTTC.

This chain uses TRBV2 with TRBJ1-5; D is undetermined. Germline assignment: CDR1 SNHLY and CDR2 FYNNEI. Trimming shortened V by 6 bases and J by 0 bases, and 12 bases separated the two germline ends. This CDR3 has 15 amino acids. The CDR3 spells CASRVHLYSNQPQHF. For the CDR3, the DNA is TGTGCCAGCAGGGTACACCTTTATAGCAATCAGCCCCAGCATTTT.

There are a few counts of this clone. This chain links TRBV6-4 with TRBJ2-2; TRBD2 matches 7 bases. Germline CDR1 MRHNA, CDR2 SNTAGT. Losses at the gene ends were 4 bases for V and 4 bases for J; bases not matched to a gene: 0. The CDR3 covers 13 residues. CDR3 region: CASSGTSTGELFF. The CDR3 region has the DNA TGTGCCAGCAGTGGGACTAGCACCGGGGAGCTGTTTTTT.

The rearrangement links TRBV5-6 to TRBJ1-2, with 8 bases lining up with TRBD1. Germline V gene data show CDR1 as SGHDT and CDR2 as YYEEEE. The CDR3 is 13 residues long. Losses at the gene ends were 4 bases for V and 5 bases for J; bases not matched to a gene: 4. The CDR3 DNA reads TGTGCCAGCAGCGCCGACAGGGGTTATGGCTACACCTTC. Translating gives CASSADRGYGYTF.

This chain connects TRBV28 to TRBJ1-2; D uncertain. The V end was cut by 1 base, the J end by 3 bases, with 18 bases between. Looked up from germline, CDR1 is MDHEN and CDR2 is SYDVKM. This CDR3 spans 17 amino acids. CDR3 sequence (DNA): TGTGCCAGCAGTTTATTAGGTGACACGGGAGGCGACTATGGCTACACCTTC. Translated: CASSLLGDTGGDYGYTF.

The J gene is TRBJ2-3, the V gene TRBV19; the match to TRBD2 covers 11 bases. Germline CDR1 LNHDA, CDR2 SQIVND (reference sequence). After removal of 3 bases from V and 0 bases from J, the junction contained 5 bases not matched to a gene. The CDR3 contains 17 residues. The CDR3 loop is CASSIPGLAGSTDTQYF. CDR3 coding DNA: TGTGCCAGTAGTATCCCCGGACTAGCGGGCAGCACAGATACGCAGTATTTT.

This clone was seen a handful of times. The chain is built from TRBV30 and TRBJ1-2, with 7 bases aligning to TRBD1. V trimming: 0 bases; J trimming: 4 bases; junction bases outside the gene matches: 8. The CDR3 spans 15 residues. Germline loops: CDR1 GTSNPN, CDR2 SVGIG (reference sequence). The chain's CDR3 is CAWSVGRAGGYGYTF. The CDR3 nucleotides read TGTGCCTGGAGTGTGGGGAGGGCAGGGGGCTATGGCTACACCTTC.

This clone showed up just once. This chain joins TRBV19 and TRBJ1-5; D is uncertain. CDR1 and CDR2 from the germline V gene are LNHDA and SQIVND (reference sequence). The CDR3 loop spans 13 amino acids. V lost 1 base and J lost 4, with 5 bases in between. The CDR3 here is CASSIVGNQPQHF. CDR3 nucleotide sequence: TGTGCCAGTAGTATAGTTGGGAATCAGCCCCAGCATTTT.

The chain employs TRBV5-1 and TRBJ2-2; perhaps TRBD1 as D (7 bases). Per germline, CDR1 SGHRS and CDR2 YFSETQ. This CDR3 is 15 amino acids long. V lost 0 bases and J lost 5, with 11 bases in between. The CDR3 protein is CASSLAQGGTGELFF. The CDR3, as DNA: TGCGCCAGCAGCTTGGCGCAGGGGGGAACCGGGGAGCTGTTTTTT.

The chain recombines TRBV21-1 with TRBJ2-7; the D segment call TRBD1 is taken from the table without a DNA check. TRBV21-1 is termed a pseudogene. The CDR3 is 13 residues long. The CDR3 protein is CASSPKCRVEQYV. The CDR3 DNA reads TGTGCCAGCAGCCCAAAATGCAGGGTCGAGCAGTACGTC.

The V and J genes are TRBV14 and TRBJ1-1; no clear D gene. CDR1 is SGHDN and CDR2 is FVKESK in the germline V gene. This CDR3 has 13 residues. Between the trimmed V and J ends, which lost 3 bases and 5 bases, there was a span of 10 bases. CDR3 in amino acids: CASSQGIGTEAFF. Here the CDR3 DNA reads TGTGCCAGCAGCCAGGGAATAGGAACTGAAGCTTTCTTT.

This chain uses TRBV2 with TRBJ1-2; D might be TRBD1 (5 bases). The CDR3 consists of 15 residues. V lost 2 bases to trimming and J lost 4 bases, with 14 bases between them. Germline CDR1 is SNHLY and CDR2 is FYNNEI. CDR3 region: CASSETAGTSYGYTF. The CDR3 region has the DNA TGTGCCAGCAGTGAAACGGCAGGGACTAGCTATGGCTACACCTTC.

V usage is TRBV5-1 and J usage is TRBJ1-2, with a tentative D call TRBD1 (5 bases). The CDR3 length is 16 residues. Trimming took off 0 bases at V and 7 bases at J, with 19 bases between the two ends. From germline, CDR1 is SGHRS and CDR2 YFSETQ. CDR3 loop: CASSLEQDLLGGGYTF. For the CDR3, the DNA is TGCGCCAGCAGCTTGGAACAGGATCTCCTCGGAGGTGGCTACACCTTC.

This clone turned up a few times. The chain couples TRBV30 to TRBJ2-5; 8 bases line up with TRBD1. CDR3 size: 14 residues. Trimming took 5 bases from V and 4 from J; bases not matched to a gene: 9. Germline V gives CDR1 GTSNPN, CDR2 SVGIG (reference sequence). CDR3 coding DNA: TGTGCCTGGGACAGGGGTCTCCGCTCAGAGACCCAGTACTTC. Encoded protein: CAWDRGLRSETQYF.